Below, 5 T cell receptor beta chains from the same sample are listed, as sequenced in a study of cytomegalovirus exposure and HLA in healthy donors (dated by TCRdb to about 2017). Receptor libraries were prepared by the immunoSEQ multiplex PCR assay. For the multiplex PCR, a mixture combining 60 forward primers for TCR Vbeta segments and 13 reverse primers for TCR Jbeta segments was used. This is the immuneACCESS table as TCRdb keeps it, with only in-frame sequences that have V and J called. A part of the clones is gone; compared with another copy, unresolved V genes explain less than half, and the rest is unexplained. In all, the sample holds around 230,000 clones, and approximately 79% of those were seen once. Of the sample, 1.5% to 2% falls within the top ten clones. The sequencing input was PBMCs. These receptors all come from a male donor in good health and CMV-seronegative.

This chain joins TRBV5-5 and TRBJ2-2; 11 positions agree with TRBD2. This CDR3 is 16 amino acids long. Germline V lookup: CDR1 SGHKS, CDR2 YYEKEE (reference sequence). The V gene end was trimmed by 2 bases and the J gene end by 4 bases; junction bases not matched to a gene: 4. In nucleotides, the CDR3 is TGTGCCAGCAGCTTAGCGGGACTAGCGGTCACCGGGGAGCTGTTTTTT. Translating gives CASSLAGLAVTGELFF.

The V call is TRBV5-1, the J call TRBJ2-7, with D unclear. Trimming shortened V by 4 bases and J by 1 base, and 12 bases separated the two germline ends. The CDR3 has 14 residues. Germline lookup yields CDR1 SGHRS and CDR2 YFSETQ. The CDR3 sequence is CASSLITDSYEQYF. The CDR3 DNA reads TGCGCCAGCAGCCTAATCACCGATTCCTACGAGCAGTACTTC.

The chain couples TRBV9 to TRBJ2-3; perhaps TRBD2 as D (7 bases). V was shortened by 0 bases and J by 6 bases, with 20 bases between the two germline ends. This CDR3 region has 17 residues. The germline V gene has CDR1 SGDLS and CDR2 YYNGEE. This chain's CDR3 is CASSVGGGGAILDTQYF. The CDR3 DNA sequence: TGTGCCAGCAGCGTAGGAGGTGGGGGGGCCATATTGGATACGCAGTATTTT.

The J gene is TRBJ2-7, the V gene TRBV11-3; 8 bases line up with TRBD1. The ends lost 5 bases at V and 6 bases at J; junction bases unmatched: 9. The V gene's germline CDR1 is SGHNT and CDR2 YENEEA. CDR3 length equals 14 residues. CDR3: CASSPRTGIGEQYF. CDR3 bases: TGTGCCAGCAGCCCCCGGACAGGGATTGGCGAGCAGTACTTC.

This sequence joins TRBV27 and TRBJ1-2; 11 bases agree with TRBD1. The germline CDR1 and CDR2 sequences are MNHEY and SMNVEV (reference sequence). CDR3 length equals 14 residues. The ends lost 6 bases at V and 4 bases at J; junction bases unmatched: 4. The CDR3 region is CASRRTGGIYGYTF. The CDR3 DNA follows: TGTGCCAGCAGAAGGACAGGGGGCATCTATGGCTACACCTTC.